This T cell receptor beta chain was obtained from a study of blood T cell repertoires in COVID-19. The overall study: COVID-19 samples collected from the United States, Italy and Spain covered acute and convalescent phases.

Here immunoSEQ multiplex PCR was the method, and the copy in TCRdb shows in-frame clones only, minus some. Of 140,000 to 150,000 clones in the sample, over 75% were seen once. Trimming pared 0 bases from V and 4 bases from J, leaving 14 bases between. Germline V lookup: CDR1 SGHRS, CDR2 YFSETQ. This CDR3 spans 16 amino acids. Sample: PBMCs or T cells enriched from blood (not recorded which). The rearrangement links TRBV5-1 to TRBJ2-1; maybe TRBD2 (6 bases). This clonotype was obtained from a woman younger than 45 with acute COVID-19. CDR3 sequence: CASSLAAVGGYNEQFF. The DNA for the CDR3 is TGCGCCAGCAGCTTGGCAGCAGTCGGGGGATACAATGAGCAGTTCTTC.